This T cell receptor (beta chain) is from a study of blood T cell repertoires in COVID-19. Study at large: T cells, B-cell-depleted T cells, or PBMCs provided the cDNA or gDNA that served as material.

The CDR3 totals 15 residues. The germline V and J ends were trimmed by 5 bases and 5 bases, with 18 bases remaining between them. The germline V gene has CDR1 MNHEY and CDR2 SVGAGI. Libraries were prepared by immunoSEQ multiplex PCR; TCRdb keeps only in-frame clonotypes and omits some of them. The profile shows about 64,000 clones, around 80% of them singletons. The receptor comes from a man aged 55 to 70 with COVID-19, enrolled during active disease. Sequencing used peripheral blood. The chain carries TRBV6-5 and TRBJ1-1; tentative D call: TRBD1 (6 bases). The DNA of the CDR3 is TGTGCCAGCAGTCCCCAGGAGGGGAGGGGGACTGAAGCTTTCTTT. It translates to CASSPQEGRGTEAFF.